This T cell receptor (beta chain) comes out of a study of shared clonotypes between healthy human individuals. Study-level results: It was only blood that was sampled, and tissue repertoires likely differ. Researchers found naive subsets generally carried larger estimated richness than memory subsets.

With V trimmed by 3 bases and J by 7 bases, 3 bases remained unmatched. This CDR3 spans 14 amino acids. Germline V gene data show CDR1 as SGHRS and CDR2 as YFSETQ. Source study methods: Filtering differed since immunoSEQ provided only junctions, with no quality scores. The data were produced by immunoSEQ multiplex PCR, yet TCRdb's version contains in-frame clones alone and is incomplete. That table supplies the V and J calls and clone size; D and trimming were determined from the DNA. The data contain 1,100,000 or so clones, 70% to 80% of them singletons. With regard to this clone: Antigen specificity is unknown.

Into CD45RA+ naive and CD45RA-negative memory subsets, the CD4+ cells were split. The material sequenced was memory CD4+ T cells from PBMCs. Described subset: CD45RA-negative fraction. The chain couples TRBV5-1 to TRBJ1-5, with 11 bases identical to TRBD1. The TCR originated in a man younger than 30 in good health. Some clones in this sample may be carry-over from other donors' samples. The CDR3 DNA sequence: TGCGCCAGCAGCTACGGACAGGGGGCCCAGCCCCAGCATTTT. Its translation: CASSYGQGAQPQHF.